This TCR beta chain is drawn from a study of cytomegalovirus exposure and HLA in healthy donors (dated by TCRdb to about 2017). Study-level background: According to an earlier analysis of 587 of the donors, roughly 180 million T cells yielded roughly 110 million unique TCR beta sequences and less than 300 Gb of sequence data. In addition to the first cohort of 666 subjects, a separate validation cohort of about 120 different subjects was used. To predict cytomegalovirus infection status, the study combined high-throughput TCR immunosequencing, statistical association of individual TCRs with disease status, and machine learning. A later genetic analysis used genome-wide SNP genotypes for about 60% of the 666 donors, treating that subset as a discovery cohort. The later analysis used no new phenotypic data to find candidate immune exposures, relying instead on TCR beta sequences and their occurrence across donors. To decide whether each TCR beta V gene segment behaved as functional or pseudogenic, an earlier analysis of some 570 of the donors relied on high-throughput TCR beta sequencing. HLA typing included class I and class II loci at four-digit resolution. Among 398 genotyped donors of the cohort, an average of around 240,000 unique TCR beta nucleotide sequences were sequenced per donor, around 18% of them non-productive. The T cell repertoires of around 730 subjects were profiled by immunosequencing and related to cytomegalovirus serostatus. Of the roughly 400 genotyped donors, 65% to 90% were placed in the genetic ancestry cluster associated with self-reported Caucasian donors. The study aimed to test whether signatures of past pathogen exposure could be identified by cataloging public T cell receptors. Several DR-DQ haplotypes were handled as single units for association and clustering because linkage in the cohort was strong. Donor age, sex, ethnicity and CMV serostatus were collected together with the repertoire data. Every repertoire in the discovery cohort had been generated on one and the same sequencing platform. Typing coverage varied by locus: roughly 620-640 donors for A, B, C, DRB1 and DQB1; roughly 560 for DQA1; more than 600 for DPA1; under 490 for DPB1. A later analysis re-analyzed previously published TCR beta repertoires from roughly 690 donors and added high-resolution HLA genotyping to study TCR occurrence patterns. An early release covering roughly 640 HLA-typed donors comprised approximately 290 gigabases of sequencing data and roughly 86 million unique TCR sequences. Findings and caveats that apply to the study as a whole: Specific HLA alleles were associated with more than 15,000 TCR beta sequences at a false discovery rate of 0.05 in a later analysis. Cytomegalovirus status was reported to be diagnosed by the classifier with high specificity and sensitivity in both the original and validation cohorts. A later analysis found that TCR association rates varied across HLA loci, with DRB1 alleles showing the most associated TCRs and HLA-C alleles the fewest. V-gene and J-gene trimming of TCR beta chains was associated with a missense DCLRE1C variant in a later genetic analysis, and the association was replicated in an independent cohort. Because some donors lacked HLA typing at each locus, the association tests relied only on the typed subset. A further reported finding was that TCR beta sequences accurately predicted the HLA-A and HLA-B alleles for most subjects in the first cohort. Most TCR sequences were seen in very few donors, while some public TCRs were found in many individuals. Immune exposure information for the cohort was limited to CMV serostatus. When HLA alleles, especially DR and DQ, strongly co-occurred, attributing TCR associations to individual alleles was difficult. Because the 87-base-pair reads could not distinguish some IMGT-functional V segments, including TRBV6-2 and TRBV6-3, those segments were excluded. In an earlier analysis of 587 of the donors, most TCR beta V segments were observed in productive rearrangements about 90% or about 30% of the time, broadly matching IMGT annotations. Compared with the roughly 670-donor mean, donors in an Asian-associated ancestry cluster had fewer N-insertions in productive TCRs, according to a later genetic analysis. A group of highly shared sequence variants was considered likely to be a technical artifact of the sequencing pipeline. The cohort was sequenced for TCR beta chains only, and without alpha or paired-chain data the features that could be detected were limited. In a later analysis, several top co-occurrence clusters were reported to appear linked to parvovirus B19, influenza, CMV and Epstein-Barr virus. In vitro tests confirmed that a few of the cytomegalovirus-associated TCR beta chains recognize cytomegalovirus antigens. The earlier analysis of nearly 600 of the donors excluded some 16 rarely observed V segments, including chromosome 9 orphons, because counts were too low. According to a later analysis, most CMV-associated TCR beta chains appeared to be HLA-restricted, and the HLA associations seemed to be driven largely by CMV exposure. In a later analysis, HLA-associated TCR beta chains showed more clonal expansion and lower generation probabilities than non-associated chains that were equally common. According to the authors, the approach could potentially be generalized to other disease states and immunological phenotypes. Correlated functional status among segregating V segments might be attributable to linkage disequilibrium, but an unknown experimental factor could not be ruled out. The study listed approximately 160 TCR beta chains as associated with cytomegalovirus. The presence/absence analyses assumed that sequencing depth was roughly uniform across donors, and that assumption may not be true.

The CDR3 spans 19 residues, from the cysteine through the phenylalanine. Here the CDR3 DNA is all that survives: 57 bases in frame from base 1. As to this clone: What this receptor recognizes is not known.

Library method: the immunoSEQ multiplex PCR assay. The multiplex PCR relied on a mix of 60 forward primers for TCR Vbeta segments and 13 reverse primers for TCR Jbeta segments. A multiplex PCR assay on genomic DNA amplified the CDR3 region of rearranged TCR beta genes. Amplified TCR beta libraries were sequenced as 87-base-pair reads on the Illumina HiSeq System. The authors' pipeline ran thus. A later analysis counted some 74 million unique TCR beta chains across the 550 to 700 repertoires, and around 9.9 million of these chains were shared by at least two donors. A nearest-neighbor algorithm error-corrected the raw reads and collapsed the reads into unique sequences, merging closely related sequences to remove PCR and sequencing errors. Alignment of CDR3 sequences to IMGT reference sequences was used to assign V, D and J gene segments. For a sequence to be retained, a match of at least six nucleotides was required to both a V gene segment and a J gene segment. A rearrangement was called productive if the CDR3 had no stop codons and remained in frame with V and J, and every other rearrangement was called non-productive. Following IMGT convention, CDR3 was defined as the stretch from the second conserved V-encoded cysteine up to the conserved J-encoded phenylalanine. In an earlier analysis of around 640 of the donors, sequences lacking an unambiguous match to a single V gene segment were excluded. In an earlier analysis of 587 of the donors, V segments were called functional above 56.7% productive rearrangements and were called segregating when the between-donor standard deviation exceeded 5%. To diagnose cytomegalovirus status from the catalog of TCR beta chain sequences, a statistical classification framework was built. V and J gene assignment, in a later analysis, came from comparing TCR nucleotide sequences with IMGT/GENE-DB human TR gene sequences. In a later analysis, CDR3 sequences and most-parsimonious VDJ recombination scenarios were assigned using the TCRdist pipeline. A later analysis defined each TCR beta chain by its CDR3 amino acid sequence plus V-gene family, and excluded reads lacking a unique V-gene family. A later analysis removed several hundred highly shared, low-generation-probability nucleotide sequences to deal with suspected cross-contamination and a sequencing artifact. In a later analysis, a clonal expansion index for each public chain was calculated from normalized within-repertoire ranks of inferred template counts. In a later analysis, generation probabilities were computed with a VDJ recombination model fitted to out-of-frame rearrangements, and the resulting probabilities were checked against IGoR. In a later analysis, TCR-TCR, TCR-HLA and TCR-CMV co-occurrence was scored with hypergeometric tests, and a repertoire-size bias correction was applied to TCR pairs. False discovery rates were estimated in a later analysis by permuting HLA or CMV assignments 20 times. In a later analysis, co-occurring TCRs were grouped with DBSCAN, and TCRdist sequence similarity was added when clustering was performed within HLA-allele-positive subsets. Repertoires with fewer than 30,000 or more than 120,000 public chains were left out of co-occurrence clustering, as were roughly five repertoires with anomalous nucleotide sharing. TCRdb obtained this table from immuneACCESS and retained in-frame rearrangements with V and J assigned. These tables miss some clones; where compared with another copy, unresolved V genes account for less than half of the shortfall, and the remainder is unexplained. The D gene and trimming were derived from the DNA, and the V and J assignments and clone size from that table. The table for this sample lists about 130,000 clones. Of the sample, around 1.5% falls within the top ten clones.

The cohort was made up of hundreds of healthy bone marrow donors. Cohort members were all nominally healthy when sampled, although unrecorded immune exposures were likely present. The donor tested CMV seronegative, placing the donor among the roughly 340 seronegative members of the cohort. A peripheral blood sample was provided by each donor, and peripheral blood mononuclear cells were used for TCR beta sequencing. The Qiagen DNeasy Blood Extraction Kit was used to extract genomic DNA from the blood cell samples. Recombination connected TRBV21-1 to TRBJ2-6; the DNA was not compared with TRBD1, the D call given in the table. TRBV21-1 has pseudogene status. The sample consisted of PBMCs. The receptor's source is a woman in her forties in good health and CMV-seronegative. The CDR3 here reads CASSKVPQLYRGDTNVLTF. The sequence in DNA is TGTGCCAGCAGCAAAGTTCCCCAGTTGTACAGGGGAGATACCAACGTCCTGACTTTC.